Described below is a single TCR beta chain sequence and its context. At one of its ends the junction is not consistent with the germline gene, which may arise from a read error. The CDR3 extends over 13 amino acids. CDR1 is SSHAT and CDR2 is FNYEAQ in the germline V gene (reference sequence). This record belongs to a study of technical replicates of blood from several donors. Using immunoSEQ multiplex PCR, the repertoire was profiled, and TCRdb retains in-frame clones only, with some absent. The sample shows tens of thousands of clones, 90% to 97% of them seen only once. The source is a human donor in good health. The sample was T cells isolated from PBMCs. The rearrangement uses TRBV7-7 and TRBJ1-3; D is unclear. This CDR3 is CASSQNSGNTIYF. The CDR3 DNA follows: TGTGCTAGCAGTCAAAACTCTGGAAACACCATATATTTT. Complete variable domain (other parts from reference TRBV7-7 and TRBJ1-3): GAGVSQSPRYKVTKRGQDVTLRCDPISSHATLYWYQQALGQGPEFLTYFNYEAQPDKSGLPSDRFSAERPEGSISTLTIQRTEQRDSAMYRCASSQNSGNTIYFGEGSWLTVV.